What follows are 18 T cell receptor beta chains derived from one specimen sequenced in a study of blood T cells in healthy people across ages. Primers used in a second PCR of roughly 6 to 12 cycles were a sample-barcoded 5' primer and a J-beta primer mix. TCRdb reanalysed the 5' RACE reads using MiXCR and keeps one entry per CDR3 protein. The sample comprises approximately 780,000 distinct CDR3 sequences, around 25% of which are singletons, and about 3% rests with the top ten. The data were also submitted as part of a second study, on T cells of mothers and their children.

Sequences were obtained from blood. These TCRs come from a boy between 5 and 17 years old in good health.

The CDR3 region is CASSQGSANNEQFF. CDR3 in DNA: TGCGCCAGCAGCCAAGGCTCAGCCAACAATGAGCAGTTCTTC. V usage is TRBV5-1 and J usage is TRBJ2-1; D not certain. CDR3 length: 14 amino acids. With 4 bases removed from V and 5 bases from J, the gap between germline ends came to 13 bases. In germline, CDR1 is SGHRS, CDR2 YFSETQ.

This clonotype was seen once. The chain links TRBV7-9 to TRBJ2-1; D is uncertain. The CDR3 is 17 amino acids. Trimming shortened V by 4 bases and J by 2 bases, and 18 bases separated the two germline ends. Germline CDR1 reads SEHNR; CDR2 reads FQNEAQ (reference sequence). CDR3 coding DNA: TGTGCCAGCAGCTCCGAGTTGGATCTTCCCACCTACAATGAGCAGTTCTTC. It translates to CASSSELDLPTYNEQFF.

The chain uses TRBV3-1 and TRBJ2-7, with 8 nucleotides matching TRBD1. The CDR3 is 10 residues long. Germline CDR1 reads LGHDT; CDR2 reads YNNKEL (reference sequence). Trimming at V came to 11 bases and at J to 5 bases, leaving 2 bases not matched to a gene. CDR3 loop: CAAGGHEQYF. In nucleotides, the CDR3 is TGTGCCGCAGGGGGCCACGAGCAGTACTTC.

CDR3: CSAAGTSGGLETQYF. The DNA for the CDR3 is TGCAGTGCGGCGGGGACTAGCGGGGGCTTAGAGACCCAGTACTTC. This chain uses TRBV20-1 with TRBJ2-5; the match to TRBD2 covers 14 bases. This CDR3 is 15 amino acids long. CDR1 DFQATT and CDR2 SNEGSKA come from the germline V gene (reference sequence). J gave up 4 bases and V 6 bases, and 7 bases lay outside the gene matches.

This clonotype was counted many times. The chain has TRBV10-3 and TRBJ2-7; D uncertain. The V end was cut by 6 bases, the J end by 1 base, with 16 bases between. Per germline, CDR1 ENHRY and CDR2 SYGVKD. The CDR3 totals 15 residues. CDR3 bases: TGTGCCATCAGCCAACGGCAGGTATTGTCCTACGAGCAGTACTTC. Protein product: CAISQRQVLSYEQYF.

This clonotype has more than one count but fewer than ten. V and J are TRBV11-2 and TRBJ1-2; TRBD1 matches at 8 bases. The trim removed 4 bases at V and 5 bases at J, leaving 6 bases unmatched. CDR3 length: 14 residues. Looked up from germline, CDR1 is SGHAT and CDR2 is FQNNGV. The CDR3 here is CASSSRGRRYGYTF. The CDR3 nucleotides are TGTGCCAGCAGCTCCAGGGGGCGCCGATATGGCTACACCTTC.

The chain couples TRBV30 to TRBJ2-1; D may be TRBD1 (6 bases). Per germline, CDR1 GTSNPN and CDR2 SVGIG (reference sequence). The V end was cut by 2 bases, the J end by 3 bases, with 14 bases between. This CDR3 comprises 15 residues. This chain's CDR3 is CAWSPLRTDYNEQFF. The DNA for the CDR3 is TGTGCCTGGAGTCCGTTGAGGACAGACTACAATGAGCAGTTCTTC.

The chain is built from TRBV20-1 and TRBJ2-5; either TRBD1 or TRBD2 may fit D (5 bases each). V was pared by 1 base and J by 3 bases, with 15 bases between. From germline, CDR1 is DFQATT and CDR2 SNEGSKA (reference sequence). The CDR3 consists of 15 residues. CDR3 amino acids: CSARVLAGYEETQYF. CDR3 nucleotide sequence: TGCAGTGCTAGAGTCCTAGCAGGGTATGAAGAGACCCAGTACTTC.

This clonotype was picked up a small number of times. The rearrangement joins TRBV11-2 to TRBJ2-7; 8 nucleotides line up with TRBD2. The V gene's germline CDR1 is SGHAT and CDR2 FQNNGV. The CDR3 runs to 16 residues. Trimming removed 6 bases from V and 5 bases from J; junction bases left unmatched: 15. CDR3 in DNA: TGTGCCAGCAGTCGAGGCCCGGGACTAGGAGGCCACGAGCAGTACTTC. Translated, it gives CASSRGPGLGGHEQYF.

The rearrangement links TRBV4-1 to TRBJ2-1; 9 bases match TRBD1. J gave up 4 bases and V 4 bases, and 8 bases lay outside the gene matches. Germline CDR1 reads MGHRA; CDR2 reads YSYEKL. The CDR3 spans 16 residues. The CDR3 here is CASSLRTGARYNEQFF. CDR3 coding DNA: TGCGCCAGCAGCCTAAGGACAGGGGCTCGGTACAATGAGCAGTTCTTC.

A few counts support this clonotype. The gene calls are TRBV5-1 and TRBJ1-5; no reliable D call. The CDR3 is made up of 15 amino acids. V lost 0 bases and J lost 7, with 14 bases in between. Germline CDR1 SGHRS, CDR2 YFSETQ. CDR3 sequence: CASSLGAGLSQPQHF. The DNA of the CDR3 is TGCGCCAGCAGCTTGGGAGCAGGCCTTTCCCAGCCCCAGCATTTT.

The chain recombines TRBV12-3 or TRBV12-4 with TRBJ1-2; a possible D gene is TRBD1 (5 bases). This CDR3 spans 14 amino acids. Between the trimmed V and J ends, which lost 3 bases and 8 bases, there was a span of 16 bases. The CDR3 region is CASSLGVWGSGYTF. CDR3 nucleotide sequence: TGTGCCAGCAGTTTGGGGGTGTGGGGGTCGGGCTACACCTTC.

The CDR3 here is CASSESAGGLSPNTGELFF. For the CDR3, the DNA is TGTGCCAGCAGTGAATCCGCCGGGGGGCTTAGCCCGAACACCGGGGAGCTGTTTTTT. V gene TRBV25-1 combines with J gene TRBJ2-2, with a tentative D call TRBD2 (7 bases). V lost 1 base to trimming and J lost 0 bases, with 18 bases between them. The CDR3 is 19 amino acids. Germline V gene lookup returns CDR1 MGHDK and CDR2 SYGVNS. Complete variable domain (other parts from reference TRBV25-1 and TRBJ2-2): EADIYQTPRYLVIGTGKKITLECSQTMGHDKMYWYQQDPGMELHLIHYSYGVNSTEKGDLSSESTVSRIRTEHFPLTLESARPSHTSQYLCASSESAGGLSPNTGELFFGEGSRLTVL.

The table lists this clonotype with a count of one. The chain's CDR3 is CSARVPGWDTEAFF. CDR3 in DNA: TGCAGTGCTAGAGTCCCGGGGTGGGACACTGAAGCTTTCTTT. The chain links TRBV20-1 to TRBJ1-1; D unclear. Germline assignment: CDR1 DFQATT and CDR2 SNEGSKA (reference sequence). The V gene lost 1 base and the J gene lost 3 bases, with 12 bases spanning the gap. This CDR3 is 14 amino acids long.

This clonotype turned up a few times. V is TRBV15 and J is TRBJ2-5; possibly TRBD1 for D (6 bases). The CDR3 contains 15 residues. Germline V gene lookup returns CDR1 LNHNV and CDR2 YYDKDF (reference sequence). Trimming stripped 6 bases from V and 4 bases from J, with 18 bases between. This CDR3 reads CATSHNQGIGETQYF. Written as DNA, the CDR3 is TGTGCCACCAGTCACAACCAGGGGATCGGAGAGACCCAGTACTTC.

The chain is built from TRBV20-1 and TRBJ2-7; possible D gene TRBD1, 6 bases. Trimming shortened V by 2 bases and J by 0 bases, and 11 bases separated the two germline ends. Germline V gene data show CDR1 as DFQATT and CDR2 as SNEGSKA (reference sequence). This CDR3 contains 14 residues. The CDR3 spells CSARRNRASYEQYF. The DNA for the CDR3 is TGCAGTGCTAGAAGGAACAGGGCCTCCTACGAGCAGTACTTC.

The rearrangement links TRBV20-1 to TRBJ2-1; 7 nucleotides match TRBD2. The CDR3 totals 14 residues. Germline V gives CDR1 DFQATT, CDR2 SNEGSKA (reference sequence). With 0 bases clipped from V and 5 bases from J, the junction kept 4 bases outside the gene matches. The CDR3 region has the DNA TGCAGTGCTAGAGACAGACGGGGGGACAATGAGCAGTTCTTC. Residues: CSARDRRGDNEQFF.

A few counts support this clonotype. This sequence joins TRBV5-1 and TRBJ1-4; D gene ambiguous. Trimming removed 4 bases from V and 0 bases from J, with 4 bases in between. The V gene's germline CDR1 is SGHRS and CDR2 YFSETQ. CDR3 length: 13 residues. CDR3 sequence: CASSVSTNEKLFF. CDR3 in DNA: TGCGCCAGCAGCGTGTCAACTAATGAAAAACTGTTTTTT.